The 17 T cell receptor beta chains presented below share a single source sample, sequenced in a study of T cells in Graves' hyperthyroidism and ophthalmopathy. Using RNA transcripts as the source, TCR beta CDR3 regions were amplified. TCR CDR3 underwent first-round RT-PCR with the HTBI primer set. TCRdb redid the calling of the multiplex PCR reads with MiXCR, one entry per CDR3 protein. The sample shows hundreds of thousands of distinct CDR3 sequences, 14% of them seen only once. The sequenced sample consisted of blood. These receptors were obtained from a woman aged 30 to 39 with Graves' hyperthyroidism that later progressed to Graves' ophthalmopathy.

This clonotype was seen a handful of times. The V call is TRBV29-1, the J call TRBJ2-2; D not certain. V was clipped by 6 bases and J by 4 bases, with 18 bases between them. The CDR3 contains 15 residues. The germline V gene has CDR1 SQVTM and CDR2 ANQGSEA. The CDR3 is CSVLRATPGTGELFF. CDR3 nucleotide sequence: TGCAGCGTCCTCCGGGCTACCCCGGGCACCGGGGAGCTGTTTTTT.

This clonotype has at least ten counts. This chain uses TRBV28 with TRBJ1-2; 8 nucleotides align to TRBD1. CDR1 MDHEN and CDR2 SYDVKM come from the germline V gene. Trimming took 4 bases from V and 8 from J; bases not matched to a gene: 6. This CDR3 has 13 residues. CDR3 amino acids: CASSSDRVRGYTF. As DNA, the CDR3 is TGTGCCAGCAGTTCGGACAGGGTCAGAGGCTACACCTTC.

This clonotype occurred a few times. V and J are TRBV30 and TRBJ1-2, with 9 positions matching TRBD1. CDR1 is GTSNPN, CDR2 SVGIG, per germline (reference sequence). The CDR3 totals 18 residues. V lost 3 bases and J lost 3; bases outside the gene matches: 17. The chain's CDR3 is CAWSIPGQGLGGDYGYTF. The CDR3 DNA reads TGTGCCTGGAGCATTCCGGGACAGGGCTTGGGTGGAGACTATGGCTACACCTTC. The variable domain in full, completed from reference TRBV30 and TRBJ1-2, reads SQTIHQWPATLVQPVGSPLSLECTVEGTSNPNLYWYRQAAGRGLQLLFYSVGIGQISSEVPQNLSASRPQDRQFILSSKKLLLSDSGFYLCAWSIPGQGLGGDYGYTFGSGTRLTVV.

CDR3 residues: CASSKAGGREDTQYF. CDR3 nucleotide sequence: TGTGCCAGCTCAAAAGCGGGGGGGAGGGAAGATACGCAGTATTTT. The chain uses TRBV9 and TRBJ2-3; 10 nucleotides match TRBD2. CDR3 length: 15 amino acids. The V gene end was trimmed by 7 bases and the J gene end by 5 bases; junction bases not matched to a gene: 10. CDR1 SGDLS and CDR2 YYNGEE come from the germline V gene.

There are many counts of this clonotype. This chain connects TRBV6-2 or TRBV6-3 to TRBJ2-2, with TRBD1 as a possible D gene (6 bases). Trimming shortened V by 5 bases and J by 3 bases, and 13 bases separated the two germline ends. This CDR3 has 15 amino acids. Germline CDR1 is MNHEY and CDR2 is SVGEGT. CDR3 nucleotides: TGTGCCAGCAGTCACCTGGGACAACACACCGGGGAGCTGTTTTTT. Protein sequence: CASSHLGQHTGELFF.

V usage is TRBV11-2 and J usage is TRBJ2-2; D remains unclear. The CDR3 totals 15 residues. Germline values: CDR1 SGHAT, CDR2 FQNNGV. V lost 5 bases and J lost 0, with 10 bases in between. The CDR3 loop is CASSQGRTNTGELFF. For the CDR3, the DNA is TGTGCCAGCAGCCAAGGCAGGACGAACACCGGGGAGCTGTTTTTT.

This clonotype appeared many times. J is TRBJ2-7 and V is TRBV11-3; 7 nucleotides match TRBD2. Germline CDR1 reads SGHNT; CDR2 reads YENEEA. V trimming: 4 bases; J trimming: 2 bases; junction bases outside the gene matches: 11. The CDR3 contains 16 residues. In DNA, the CDR3 is TGTGCCAGCAGCTCCGGGGGGAGGCGCGGTCCCTACGAGCAGTACTTC. Translating it yields CASSSGGRRGPYEQYF.

This clonotype was detected ten times or more. This sequence may be a read error, since a much larger clone differs from it by one base. The V call is TRBV28, the J call TRBJ1-1; D perhaps matches TRBD1 (6 bases). This CDR3 is 14 amino acids long. The germline V gene has CDR1 MDHEN and CDR2 SYDVKM. V shed 6 bases and J shed 0 bases, with 11 bases lying between them. The CDR3 coding sequence is TGTGCCAGCAGGCCGACAGGACTGAACACTGAAGCTTTCTTT. Translated: CASRPTGLNTEAFF.

J is TRBJ2-5 and V is TRBV5-5; D not resolved. V lost 0 bases and J lost 2, with 8 bases in between. The germline V gene has CDR1 SGHKS and CDR2 YYEKEE (reference sequence). CDR3 length: 14 amino acids. The CDR3 loop is CASSLVGTQETQYF. The CDR3 bases are TGTGCCAGCAGCTTGGTGGGCACTCAAGAGACCCAGTACTTC.

In this sample, this clonotype turned up many times. The rearrangement links TRBV19 to TRBJ2-3; 11 nucleotides line up with TRBD2. The CDR3 covers 15 residues. V was pared by 5 bases and J by 3 bases, with 4 bases of the junction left unmatched. Germline CDR1 reads LNHDA; CDR2 reads SQIVND (reference sequence). CDR3 sequence reads: CASSGTSGRTDTQYF. Here the CDR3 DNA reads TGTGCCAGTAGTGGGACTAGCGGCCGGACAGATACGCAGTATTTT.

The chain combines TRBV28 with TRBJ2-1, with D perhaps matching TRBD2 (5 bases). Trimming took off 11 bases at V and 0 bases at J, with 11 bases between the two ends. Germline values: CDR1 MDHEN, CDR2 SYDVKM. This CDR3 has 13 amino acids. CDR3 bases: TGTGCCTCCGGGGTTAGCTCCTACAATGAGCAGTTCTTC. Its translation: CASGVSSYNEQFF.

This clonotype appeared many times. The rearrangement links TRBV14 to TRBJ1-2; D gene ambiguous. V lost 0 bases and J lost 4, with 6 bases in between. The CDR3 is 13 residues long. The V gene's germline CDR1 is SGHDN and CDR2 FVKESK. CDR3 DNA sequence: TGTGCCAGCAGCCAAGAAGTCAGCTATGGCTACACCTTC. This sequence encodes CASSQEVSYGYTF.

This clonotype was recorded a few times. This chain uses TRBV3-1 with TRBJ1-4; 11 bases agree with TRBD1. Germline values: CDR1 LGHDT, CDR2 YNNKEL (reference sequence). Unmatched junction bases numbered 0, after V lost 1 base and J lost 8 bases. CDR3 size: 14 residues. The CDR3 loop is CASSQGTGGEKLFF. In nucleotides, the CDR3 is TGTGCCAGCAGCCAAGGGACAGGGGGCGAAAAACTGTTTTTT.

At least ten counts were recorded for this clonotype. The rearrangement links TRBV6-2 or TRBV6-3 to TRBJ2-1, with 12 bases matching TRBD2. The CDR3 spans 15 residues. J was trimmed by 5 bases and V by 6 bases; bases with no gene match: 5. CDR1 is MNHEY, CDR2 SVGEGT, per germline. DNA for the CDR3: TGTGCCAGCAGAACACTAGCGGGAGGCCACAATGAGCAGTTCTTC. Translated, it gives CASRTLAGGHNEQFF.

The table lists this clonotype with many counts. The V and J genes are TRBV29-1 and TRBJ2-1; no clear D gene. V was clipped by 4 bases and J by 6 bases, with 10 bases between them. CDR1 is SQVTM and CDR2 is ANQGSEA in the germline V gene. The CDR3 sequence is 12 residues long. The CDR3 coding sequence is TGCAGCGTTGCATCACGCGGCAATGAGCAGTTCTTC. This gives the protein CSVASRGNEQFF.

This clonotype was recorded a few times. The chain links TRBV19 to TRBJ1-6, with D tentatively TRBD1 (6 bases). Between the trimmed V and J ends, which lost 6 bases and 9 bases, there was a span of 15 bases. The CDR3 extends over 14 amino acids. CDR1 and CDR2 from the germline V gene are LNHDA and SQIVND (reference sequence). Here the CDR3 reads CASRQGTVGSPLHF. The CDR3 coding sequence is TGTGCCAGTAGGCAGGGGACGGTTGGTTCACCCCTCCACTTT.

This clonotype was counted ten times or more. V usage is TRBV10-3 and J usage is TRBJ2-1; 10 nucleotides align to TRBD2. Trimming removed 5 bases from V and 1 base from J; junction bases left unmatched: 5. This CDR3 comprises 16 residues. Germline CDR1 and CDR2: ENHRY and SYGVKD. In nucleotides, the CDR3 is TGTGCCATCAGTTCCCCTAGCGGGAGATCCTACAATGAGCAGTTCTTC. Protein: CAISSPSGRSYNEQFF.